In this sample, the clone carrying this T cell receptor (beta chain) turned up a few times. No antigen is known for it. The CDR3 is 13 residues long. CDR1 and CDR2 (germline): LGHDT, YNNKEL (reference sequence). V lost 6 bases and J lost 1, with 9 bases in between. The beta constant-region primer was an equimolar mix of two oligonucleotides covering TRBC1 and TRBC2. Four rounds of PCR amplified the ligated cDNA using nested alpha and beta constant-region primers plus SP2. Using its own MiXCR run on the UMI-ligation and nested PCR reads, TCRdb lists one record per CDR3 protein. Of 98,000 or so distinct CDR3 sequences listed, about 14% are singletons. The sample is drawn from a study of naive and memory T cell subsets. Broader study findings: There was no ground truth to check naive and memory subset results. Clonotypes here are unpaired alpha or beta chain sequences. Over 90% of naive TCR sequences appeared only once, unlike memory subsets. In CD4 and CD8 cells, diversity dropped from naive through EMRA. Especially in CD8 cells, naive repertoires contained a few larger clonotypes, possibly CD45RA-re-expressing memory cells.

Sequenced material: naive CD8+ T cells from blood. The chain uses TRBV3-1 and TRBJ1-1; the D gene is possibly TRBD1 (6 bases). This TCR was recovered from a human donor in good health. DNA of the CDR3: TGTGCCAGCAGAACAGGGAGGAACACTGAAGCTTTCTTT. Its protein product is CASRTGRNTEAFF.